This is a list of T cell receptor beta chains from one sample in a study of T cells in tumors after PD-1 blockade. Sequencing was performed with immunoSEQ multiplex PCR; in TCRdb, only in-frame clones are kept and a portion is missing. The sample includes 15,000 or so clones, roughly four fifths of them seen just once. Material: PBMCs, obtained after anti-PD-1 treatment. The source is a human donor with basal cell carcinoma. The conserved cysteine and the conserved F or W are not part of the CDR3 here.

V,J,CDR3
TRBV6-5,TRBJ1-2,ASSYLGYRDRYGYT
TRBV5-1,TRBJ2-1,ASSLDPGVRNEQF
TRBV6-2/TRBV6-3,TRBJ2-5,ASSRGPQETQY
TRBV5-1,TRBJ1-2,ASSPQVRSGGYT
TRBV12-3/TRBV12-4,TRBJ2-5,ASRLGGQETQY
TRBV6-4,TRBJ2-2,ASSDKGADTGELF
TRBV10-3,TRBJ2-3,AISTERDTQY
TRBV19,TRBJ1-4,ASSMESPDEKLF
TRBV9,TRBJ2-4,ASSADSKNIQY
TRBV5-4,TRBJ2-3,ASSLGRITSTDTQY
TRBV2,TRBJ1-6,ASSEVGSKNNSPLH
TRBV2,TRBJ1-2,ASSENPGVRGYT
TRBV5-5,TRBJ2-3,ASSLLASSTDTQY
TRBV25-1,TRBJ2-1,ASSVVASLSYNEQF
TRBV7-2,TRBJ2-1,ASSLEGVGEQF
TRBV6-2/TRBV6-3,TRBJ1-2,ASSTREGQGTGWDYT
TRBV29-1,TRBJ2-3,SVSRASGATDTQY
TRBV4-3,TRBJ2-7,ASSQATGGTYEQY
TRBV19,TRBJ2-6,ASSVQGASGANVLT
TRBV29-1,TRBJ2-7,SVEGATYEQY
TRBV4-3,TRBJ2-1,ASSQAQVYNEQF
TRBV4-3,TRBJ1-1,ASSQEAGGMTEAF
TRBV4-1,TRBJ1-5,ASSQEPSYSNQPQH
TRBV5-1,TRBJ2-1,ASSLVGGARHEQF
TRBV5-1,TRBJ2-5,ASSWTSGQETQY
TRBV18,TRBJ1-1,ASSPEQGETTEAF
TRBV3-1/TRBV3-2,TRBJ2-5,ASSQDTGGQTQY